This record looks at one T cell receptor beta chain sequence and its context. The data are from a study of cytomegalovirus exposure and HLA in healthy donors. Primers included in the PCR were 60 Vbeta and 13 Jbeta primers. Profiled with immunoSEQ multiplex PCR; TCRdb holds only in-frame clones, not every one. The sample carries 150,000 to 200,000 clones, about 79% recorded once. Germline loops: CDR1 MNHEY, CDR2 SVGAGI. The V and J ends lost 2 bases and 3 bases respectively, with 10 bases between them. This CDR3 has 14 amino acids. J is TRBJ1-1 and V is TRBV6-5, with D uncertain. The source is a woman aged 45-59 years in good health and CMV-seropositive. Sequencing used PBMCs. The CDR3 DNA follows: TGTGCCAGCAGTTACAACCGGGGTCACACTGAAGCTTTCTTT. Protein product: CASSYNRGHTEAFF.